These 25 T cell receptor beta chains were all obtained from the same sample, sequenced in a study of blood T cell repertoires in COVID-19. The method was immunoSEQ multiplex PCR; TCRdb's version includes in-frame clones alone and lacks a portion of them. The sample records 150,000 to 200,000 clones, around 80% being singletons. The sample taken for sequencing was PBMCs or T cells enriched from blood (not recorded which). These receptors were obtained from a middle-aged man who had recovered from COVID-19.

The chain combines TRBV2 with TRBJ2-5, with D hard to call. This CDR3 region has 13 residues. Germline V gene lookup returns CDR1 SNHLY and CDR2 FYNNEI. Trimming pared 8 bases from V and 2 bases from J, leaving 12 bases between. CDR3 region: CASGTFLQETQYF. The CDR3 DNA follows: TGTGCCAGCGGCACCTTCCTTCAAGAGACCCAGTACTTC.

The chain combines TRBV5-8 with TRBJ1-2, with D possibly being TRBD1 (5 bases). Trimming removed 3 bases from V and 7 bases from J, with 10 bases in between. Germline V gives CDR1 SGHTS, CDR2 YDEGEE. This CDR3 spans 12 amino acids. Here the CDR3 reads CASSWVRVGYTF. As DNA, the CDR3 is TGTGCCAGCAGCTGGGTCAGGGTTGGCTACACCTTC.

V gene TRBV3-1 (or the pseudogene TRBV3-2) combines with J gene TRBJ2-2; TRBD2 aligns across 9 bases. Germline CDR1 LGHDT, CDR2 YNNKEL (reference sequence). The V gene end was trimmed by 4 bases and the J gene end by 7 bases; junction bases not matched to a gene: 4. This CDR3 spans 14 amino acids. This CDR3 reads CASSRGLASGELFF. The DNA for the CDR3 is TGTGCCAGCAGCCGAGGACTAGCGAGCGGGGAGCTGTTTTTT.

J is TRBJ1-2 and V is TRBV2, with no clear D. The V end was cut by 3 bases, the J end by 8 bases, with 13 bases between. Germline V gene lookup returns CDR1 SNHLY and CDR2 FYNNEI. This CDR3 has 13 amino acids. The CDR3 DNA sequence: TGTGCCAGCAGTGAGGAACGACTTGGGGGCTACACCTTC. Its translation is CASSEERLGGYTF.

The chain joins TRBV7-2 to TRBJ1-1; TRBD1 matches 7 bases. This CDR3 has 14 amino acids. Trimming cost V 0 bases and J 5 bases; bases outside gene matches: 3. Germline V gene lookup returns CDR1 SGHTA and CDR2 FQGNSA. CDR3 DNA: TGTGCCAGCAGCTTAGCAGGGGGCATTACTGAAGCTTTCTTT. Encoded protein: CASSLAGGITEAFF.

The rearrangement links TRBV11-2 to TRBJ1-1; the D is unclear. The CDR3 covers 17 residues. V lost 1 base, J lost 4 bases, and 19 bases lay in between. Germline CDR1 and CDR2: SGHAT and FQNNGV. CDR3 DNA: TGTGCCAGCAGCTTAGTATCGGAGAGGGTCCCGGGCACTGAAGCTTTCTTT. Amino acids: CASSLVSERVPGTEAFF.

The chain employs TRBV6-5 and TRBJ1-2; 10 nucleotides line up with TRBD1. Germline CDR1 and CDR2: MNHEY and SVGAGI. CDR3 length equals 15 residues. V was clipped by 5 bases and J by 4 bases; unmatched bases: 7. The CDR3 DNA sequence: TGTGCCAGCAGTCCTACGACAGGGGGCGGCTATGGCTACACCTTC. It yields the protein CASSPTTGGGYGYTF.

This clone occurred a few times. V usage is TRBV4-1 and J usage is TRBJ2-2; 13 nucleotides align to TRBD2. After removal of 0 bases from V and 4 bases from J, the junction contained 11 bases not matched to a gene. This CDR3 has 20 residues. Per the germline V gene, CDR1 is MGHRA and CDR2 is YSYEKL. The CDR3 DNA follows: TGCGCCAGCAGCCAAGAGCGGATGACTAGCGGGGGGACGGCCACCGGGGAGCTGTTTTTT. Translation: CASSQERMTSGGTATGELFF.

This chain joins TRBV7-2 and TRBJ2-3; TRBD2 agrees at 8 bases. The V gene's germline CDR1 is SGHTA and CDR2 FQGNSA. The junction had 13 bases not matched to a gene; V was cut back by 5 bases and J by 3 bases. CDR3 length: 17 residues. The CDR3 coding sequence is TGTGCCAGCAGCCTCCGTGCGGGGGGACTCGGGACAGATACGCAGTATTTT. Translated: CASSLRAGGLGTDTQYF.

In its sample, this clone was seen a few times. The chain links TRBV5-1 to TRBJ2-5, with TRBD2 identical over 15 bases. The germline V gene has CDR1 SGHRS and CDR2 YFSETQ. The junction had 6 bases not matched to a gene; V was cut back by 4 bases and J by 5 bases. The CDR3 extends over 16 amino acids. This CDR3 is CASSPGLAGGIETQYF. Written as DNA, the CDR3 is TGCGCCAGCAGCCCGGGACTAGCGGGGGGCATTGAGACCCAGTACTTC.

CDR3 residues: CASRPTGNNEQFF. In nucleotides, the CDR3 is TGTGCCAGCAGACCGACAGGGAACAATGAGCAGTTCTTC. The rearrangement uses TRBV12-3 or TRBV12-4 and TRBJ2-1, with 7 bases identical to TRBD1. V was clipped by 6 bases and J by 5 bases; unmatched bases: 4. This CDR3 is 13 amino acids long.

This chain links TRBV27 with TRBJ1-6, with no clear D. The CDR3 runs 14 residues. In germline, CDR1 is MNHEY, CDR2 SMNVEV (reference sequence). Deletions cut 2 bases from V and 10 bases from J, with 12 bases between. This CDR3 is CASSLGLLSSPLHF. DNA for the CDR3: TGTGCCAGCAGTTTAGGTCTTCTTAGCTCACCCCTCCACTTT.

This clone turned up a few times. The chain recombines TRBV25-1 with TRBJ1-5; D perhaps matches TRBD1 (5 bases). Looked up from germline, CDR1 is MGHDK and CDR2 is SYGVNS. This CDR3 has 15 amino acids. Trimming removed 1 base from V and 6 bases from J, with 13 bases in between. The CDR3 here is CASSELEGRGQPQHF. The CDR3 DNA reads as TGTGCCAGCAGTGAATTAGAGGGGAGGGGTCAGCCCCAGCATTTT.

This clone was seen only once. As DNA, the CDR3 is TGTGCCAGCAGCTCGGAGCCGGGGGGTCTCACAGATACGCAGTATTTT. Amino acids: CASSSEPGGLTDTQYF. The chain uses TRBV5-4 and TRBJ2-3, with 7 bases identical to TRBD2. CDR1 and CDR2 from the germline V gene are SGHNT and YYREEE (reference sequence). V dropped 3 bases and J dropped 2; count of bases not matched to a gene: 9. This CDR3 contains 16 residues.

This clone showed up just once. The CDR3 protein is CASSLPTSGGLFGTQYF. The CDR3 bases are TGTGCCAGCAGCCTCCCGACTAGCGGGGGACTATTTGGGACCCAGTACTTC. The chain uses TRBV5-4 and TRBJ2-5; TRBD2 matches at 12 bases. This CDR3 spans 17 amino acids. The junction had 14 bases not matched to a gene; V was cut back by 4 bases and J by 7 bases. CDR1 and CDR2 from the germline V gene are SGHNT and YYREEE (reference sequence).

This clone appeared a few times. V is TRBV27 and J is TRBJ2-1; a possible D gene is TRBD2 (5 bases). Deletions cut 7 bases from V and 12 bases from J, with 13 bases between. This CDR3 comprises 11 residues. The germline CDR1 and CDR2 sequences are MNHEY and SMNVEV (reference sequence). CDR3 sequence (DNA): TGTGCCAGCACTTCGATCCGGGGGCAGTTCTTC. The encoded protein is CASTSIRGQFF.

The V call is TRBV24-1, the J call TRBJ1-1; 10 nucleotides match TRBD1. CDR3 length equals 15 residues. The germline V gene has CDR1 KGHDR and CDR2 SFDVKD. V was clipped by 2 bases and J by 4 bases; unmatched bases: 3. The CDR3 loop is CATSDSRTGGTEAFF. CDR3 bases: TGTGCCACCAGTGATTCGCGGACAGGGGGCACTGAAGCTTTCTTT.

This rearrangement joins TRBV9 to TRBJ2-5, with TRBD2 matching 8 bases. The junction had 6 bases not matched to a gene; V was cut back by 0 bases and J by 5 bases. Germline V lookup: CDR1 SGDLS, CDR2 YYNGEE. The CDR3 length is 15 residues. The CDR3 nucleotides are TGTGCCAGCAGCGTAGACGGGGGGGCCGGGGAGACCCAGTACTTC. This codes for CASSVDGGAGETQYF.

The chain is built from TRBV5-6 and TRBJ1-1; tentatively, D is TRBD1 (5 bases). Per the germline V gene, CDR1 is SGHDT and CDR2 is YYEEEE. The CDR3 loop spans 14 amino acids. Trimming took off 4 bases at V and 0 bases at J, with 10 bases between the two ends. The CDR3 region is CASSPRGMNTEAFF. The CDR3 DNA follows: TGTGCCAGCAGCCCAAGGGGAATGAACACTGAAGCTTTCTTT.

J is TRBJ1-4 and V is TRBV5-4; D gene uncertain. V lost 0 bases and J lost 1, with 10 bases in between. Germline V gene data show CDR1 as SGHNT and CDR2 as YYREEE (reference sequence). The length of the CDR3 is 16 residues. The CDR3 nucleotides are TGTGCCAGCAGCTTGGGCCCCGGGAGAACTAATGAAAAACTGTTTTTT. Its translation is CASSLGPGRTNEKLFF.

This clone has only one observation. The same CDR3 also results from other DNA sequences found in this sample. The rearrangement links TRBV27 to TRBJ2-3; 13 bases are shared with TRBD2. CDR3 length equals 16 residues. The junction had 5 bases not matched to a gene; V was cut back by 2 bases and J by 6 bases. Germline values: CDR1 MNHEY, CDR2 SMNVEV (reference sequence). CDR3 region: CASSLRLAGGGDTQYF. CDR3 nucleotides: TGTGCCAGCAGTTTACGACTAGCGGGGGGCGGGGATACGCAGTATTTT.

There are many counts of this clone. J is TRBJ2-3 and V is TRBV20-1; 7 nucleotides match TRBD2. The V segment lost 3 bases and the J segment 4 bases; nucleotides outside the gene matches: 10. This CDR3 region has 15 residues. Germline CDR1 reads DFQATT; CDR2 reads SNEGSKA (reference sequence). The CDR3 nucleotides read TGCAGTGCTAGTCGAACCATGACTAGCCCAGATACGCAGTATTTT. Translated, it gives CSASRTMTSPDTQYF.

This clone appeared a few times. CDR3 DNA sequence: TGTGCCAGCAGCCCCGGGGAACTAGCGGGGGGGGCCGTCAGCACAGATACGCAGTATTTT. Translated, it gives CASSPGELAGGAVSTDTQYF. The chain uses TRBV9 and TRBJ2-3; 13 nucleotides agree with TRBD2. Germline V gene sequence: CDR1 SGDLS, CDR2 YYNGEE. The ends lost 4 bases at V and 0 bases at J; junction bases unmatched: 14. The CDR3 sequence is 20 residues long.

V gene TRBV14 combines with J gene TRBJ1-1; D is uncertain. The germline V gene encodes CDR1 SGHDN and CDR2 FVKESK. The CDR3 covers 13 residues. V dropped 4 bases and J dropped 4 bases, with 10 bases sitting between them. The CDR3 DNA follows: TGTGCCAGCAGCCGAGACTGGAGCACTGAAGCTTTCTTT. It translates to CASSRDWSTEAFF.

The rearrangement links TRBV13 to TRBJ1-1; D gene ambiguous. Trimming left V 0 bases short and J 4 bases short, with 6 bases between. Germline CDR1 PRHDT, CDR2 FYEKMQ (reference sequence). There are 13 residues in the CDR3. The CDR3 loop reads CASSLGSFTEAFF. Here the CDR3 DNA reads TGTGCCAGCAGCTTAGGTTCGTTCACTGAAGCTTTCTTT. Full variable domain (missing parts from reference TRBV13 and TRBJ1-1): AAGVIQSPRHLIKEKRETATLKCYPIPRHDTVYWYQQGPGQDPQFLISFYEKMQSDKGSIPDRFSAQQFSDYHSELNMSSLELGDSALYFCASSLGSFTEAFFGQGTRLTVV.